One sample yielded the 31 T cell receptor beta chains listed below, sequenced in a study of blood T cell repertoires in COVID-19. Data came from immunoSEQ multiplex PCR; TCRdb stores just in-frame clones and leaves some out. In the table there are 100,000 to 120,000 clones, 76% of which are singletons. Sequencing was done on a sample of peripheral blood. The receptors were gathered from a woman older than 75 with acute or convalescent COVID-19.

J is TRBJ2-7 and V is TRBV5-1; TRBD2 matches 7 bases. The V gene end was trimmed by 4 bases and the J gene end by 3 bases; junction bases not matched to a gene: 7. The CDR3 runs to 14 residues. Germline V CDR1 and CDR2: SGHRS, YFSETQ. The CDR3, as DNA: TGCGCCAGCAGCCCGAGGGAGGGCAGCTACGAGCAGTACTTC. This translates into CASSPREGSYEQYF.

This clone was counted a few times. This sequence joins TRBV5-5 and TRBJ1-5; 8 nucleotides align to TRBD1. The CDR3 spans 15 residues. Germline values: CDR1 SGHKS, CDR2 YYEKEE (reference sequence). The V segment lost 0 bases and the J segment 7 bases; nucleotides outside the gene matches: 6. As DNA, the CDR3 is TGTGCCAGCAGCTTGGAATCAGGGGGCGGACAGCCCCAGCATTTT. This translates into CASSLESGGGQPQHF. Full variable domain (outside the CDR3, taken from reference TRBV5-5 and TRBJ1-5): DAGVTQSPTHLIKTRGQQVTLRCSPISGHKSVSWYQQVLGQGPQFIFQYYEKEERGRGNFPDRFSARQFPNYSSELNVNALLLGDSALYLCASSLESGGGQPQHFGDGTRLSIL.

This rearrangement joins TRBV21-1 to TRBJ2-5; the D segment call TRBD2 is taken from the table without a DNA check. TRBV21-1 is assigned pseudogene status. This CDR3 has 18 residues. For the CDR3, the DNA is TGTGCCAGCAGCAAAGGCCGATGGGGGGGCGCGGTACAAGAGACCCAGTACTTC. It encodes CASSKGRWGGAVQETQYF.

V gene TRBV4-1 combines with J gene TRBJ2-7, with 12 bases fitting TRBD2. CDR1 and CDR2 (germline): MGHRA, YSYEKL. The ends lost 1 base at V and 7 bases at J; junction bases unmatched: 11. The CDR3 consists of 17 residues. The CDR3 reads CASSQALAGGLLMEQYF. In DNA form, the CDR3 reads TGCGCCAGCAGCCAAGCCCTAGCGGGGGGGCTCTTGATGGAGCAGTACTTC.

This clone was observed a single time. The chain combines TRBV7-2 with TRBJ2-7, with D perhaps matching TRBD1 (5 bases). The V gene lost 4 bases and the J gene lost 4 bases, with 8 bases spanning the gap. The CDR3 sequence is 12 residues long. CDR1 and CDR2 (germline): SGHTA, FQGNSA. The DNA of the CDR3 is TGTGCCAGCAGCTCGGACAAATACGAGCAGTACTTC. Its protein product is CASSSDKYEQYF.

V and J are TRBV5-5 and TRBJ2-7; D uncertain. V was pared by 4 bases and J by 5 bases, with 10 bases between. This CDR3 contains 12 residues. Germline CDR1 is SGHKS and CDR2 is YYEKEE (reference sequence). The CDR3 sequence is CASSLPRNEQYF. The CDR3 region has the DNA TGTGCCAGCAGCCTCCCCAGGAACGAGCAGTACTTC. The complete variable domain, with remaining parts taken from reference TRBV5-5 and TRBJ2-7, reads DAGVTQSPTHLIKTRGQQVTLRCSPISGHKSVSWYQQVLGQGPQFIFQYYEKEERGRGNFPDRFSARQFPNYSSELNVNALLLGDSALYLCASSLPRNEQYFGPGTRLTVT.

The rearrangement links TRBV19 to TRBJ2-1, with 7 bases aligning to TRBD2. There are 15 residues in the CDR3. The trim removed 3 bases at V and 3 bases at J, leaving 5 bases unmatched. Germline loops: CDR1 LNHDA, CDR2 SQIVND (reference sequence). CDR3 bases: TGTGCCAGTAGTATGGGAGGGGTCGACTACAATGAGCAGTTCTTC. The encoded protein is CASSMGGVDYNEQFF.

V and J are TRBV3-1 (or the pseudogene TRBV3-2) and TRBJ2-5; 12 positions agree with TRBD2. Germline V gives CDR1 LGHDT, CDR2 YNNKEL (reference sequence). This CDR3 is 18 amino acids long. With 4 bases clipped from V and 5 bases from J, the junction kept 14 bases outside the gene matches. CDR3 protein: CASSRLLAGGPHGETQYF. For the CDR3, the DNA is TGTGCCAGCAGCCGACTGCTAGCGGGAGGGCCGCATGGGGAGACCCAGTACTTC.

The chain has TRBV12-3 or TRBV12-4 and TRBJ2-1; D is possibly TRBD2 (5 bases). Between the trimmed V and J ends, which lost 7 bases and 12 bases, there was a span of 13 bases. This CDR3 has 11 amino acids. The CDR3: CASTGRGGQFF. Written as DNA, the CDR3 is TGTGCCAGCACTGGGAGAGGTGGGCAGTTCTTC.

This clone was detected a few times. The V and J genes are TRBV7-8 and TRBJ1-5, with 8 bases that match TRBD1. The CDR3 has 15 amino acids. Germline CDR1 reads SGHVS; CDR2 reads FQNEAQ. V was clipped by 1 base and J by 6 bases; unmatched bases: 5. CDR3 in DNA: TGTGCCAGCAGCTTAGGCAGGGGGCAAGGTCAGCCCCAGCATTTT. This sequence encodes CASSLGRGQGQPQHF.

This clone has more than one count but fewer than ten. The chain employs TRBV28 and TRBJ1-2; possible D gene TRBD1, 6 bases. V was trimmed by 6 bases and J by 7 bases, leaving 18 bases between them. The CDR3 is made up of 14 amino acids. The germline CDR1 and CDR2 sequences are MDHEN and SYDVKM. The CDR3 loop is CASRGAKTGAGYTF. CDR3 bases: TGTGCCAGCAGGGGTGCGAAGACAGGCGCTGGCTACACCTTC.

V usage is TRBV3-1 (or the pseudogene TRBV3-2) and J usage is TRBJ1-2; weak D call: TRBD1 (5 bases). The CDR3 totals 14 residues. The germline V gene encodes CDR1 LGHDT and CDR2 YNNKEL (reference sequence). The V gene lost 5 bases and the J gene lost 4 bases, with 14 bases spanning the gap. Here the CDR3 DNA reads TGTGCCAGCAGCTCGGGGGTGGGTTCCTATGGCTACACCTTC. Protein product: CASSSGVGSYGYTF.

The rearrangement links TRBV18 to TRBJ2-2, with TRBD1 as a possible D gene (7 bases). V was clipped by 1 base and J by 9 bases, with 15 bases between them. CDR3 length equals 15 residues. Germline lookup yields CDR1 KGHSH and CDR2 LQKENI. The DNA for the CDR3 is TGTGCCAGCTCACCACGAGGAGGGGGCGACTGGGAGCTGTTTTTT. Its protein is CASSPRGGGDWELFF.

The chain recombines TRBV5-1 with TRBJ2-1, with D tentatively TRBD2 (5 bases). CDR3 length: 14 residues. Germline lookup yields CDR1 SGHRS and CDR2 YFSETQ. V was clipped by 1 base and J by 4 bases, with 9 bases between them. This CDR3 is CASSLIPGYNEQFF. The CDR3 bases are TGCGCCAGCAGCTTGATTCCGGGGTACAATGAGCAGTTCTTC.

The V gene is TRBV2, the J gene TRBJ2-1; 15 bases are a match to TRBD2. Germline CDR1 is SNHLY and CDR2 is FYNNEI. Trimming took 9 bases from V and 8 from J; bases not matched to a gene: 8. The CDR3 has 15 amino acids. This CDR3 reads CASRMGLAGGYEQFF. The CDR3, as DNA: TGTGCCAGTCGGATGGGACTAGCGGGAGGTTATGAGCAGTTCTTC.

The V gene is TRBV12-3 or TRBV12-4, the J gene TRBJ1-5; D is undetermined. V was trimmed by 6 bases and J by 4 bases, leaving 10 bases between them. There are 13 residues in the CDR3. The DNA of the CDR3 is TGTGCCAGCAGCCCGACATCTAATCAGCCCCAGCATTTT. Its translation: CASSPTSNQPQHF.

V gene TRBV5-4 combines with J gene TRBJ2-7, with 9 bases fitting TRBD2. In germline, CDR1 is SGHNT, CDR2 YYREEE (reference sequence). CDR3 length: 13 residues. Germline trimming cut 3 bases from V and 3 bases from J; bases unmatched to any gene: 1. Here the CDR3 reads CASSSAGGYEQYF. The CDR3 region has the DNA TGTGCCAGCAGCTCAGCGGGGGGCTACGAGCAGTACTTC.

The CDR3 coding sequence is TGTGCCAGCAGCCCCGGGACAGGAACTTACAATGAGCAGTTCTTC. Protein product: CASSPGTGTYNEQFF. The chain is built from TRBV7-7 and TRBJ2-1, with 8 bases fitting TRBD1. With V trimmed by 5 bases and J by 4 bases, 7 bases remained unmatched. Germline CDR1 is SSHAT and CDR2 is FNYEAQ (reference sequence). The length of the CDR3 is 15 residues.

In nucleotides, the CDR3 is TGTGCCAGCAGCCTCGGGGGGCGAAGCGGGGAGCTGTTTTTT. Its translation is CASSLGGRSGELFF. The chain joins TRBV4-2 to TRBJ2-2; D may be TRBD2 (7 bases). Germline V gene lookup returns CDR1 LGHNA and CDR2 YNFKEQ. The length of the CDR3 is 14 residues. Trimming took off 4 bases at V and 7 bases at J, with 13 bases between the two ends.

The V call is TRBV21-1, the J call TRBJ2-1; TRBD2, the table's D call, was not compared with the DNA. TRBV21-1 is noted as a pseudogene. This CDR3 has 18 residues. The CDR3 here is CASSTTRAPLSSYNEQFF. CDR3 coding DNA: TGTGCCAGCAGCACCACTAGGGCGCCCTTGAGCTCCTACAATGAGCAGTTCTTC.

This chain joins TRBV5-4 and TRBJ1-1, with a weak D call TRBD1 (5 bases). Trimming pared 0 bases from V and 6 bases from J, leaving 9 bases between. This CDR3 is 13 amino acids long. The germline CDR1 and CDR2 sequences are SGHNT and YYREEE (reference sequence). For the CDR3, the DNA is TGTGCCAGCAGCTTGGCAGGGCTTCCTGAAGCTTTCTTT. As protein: CASSLAGLPEAFF.

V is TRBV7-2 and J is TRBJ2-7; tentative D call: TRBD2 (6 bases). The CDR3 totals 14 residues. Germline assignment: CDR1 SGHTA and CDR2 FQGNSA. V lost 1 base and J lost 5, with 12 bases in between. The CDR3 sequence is CASSLVAGGNEQYF. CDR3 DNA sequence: TGTGCCAGCAGCTTAGTAGCCGGCGGGAACGAGCAGTACTTC.

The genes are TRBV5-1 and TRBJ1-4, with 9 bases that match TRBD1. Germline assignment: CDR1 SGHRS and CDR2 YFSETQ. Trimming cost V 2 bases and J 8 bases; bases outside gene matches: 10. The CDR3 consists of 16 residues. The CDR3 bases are TGCGCCAGCAGCTTATCTCCGGGACAGGGTACCGAAAAACTGTTTTTT. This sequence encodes CASSLSPGQGTEKLFF.

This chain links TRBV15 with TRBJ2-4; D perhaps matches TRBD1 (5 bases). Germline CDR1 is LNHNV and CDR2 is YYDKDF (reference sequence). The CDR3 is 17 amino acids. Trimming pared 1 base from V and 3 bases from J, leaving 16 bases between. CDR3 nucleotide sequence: TGTGCCACCAGCAGAGGGAAAGAGAAAGGGGTCAAAAACATTCAGTACTTC. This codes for CATSRGKEKGVKNIQYF. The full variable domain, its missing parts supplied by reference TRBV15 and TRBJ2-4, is DAMVIQNPRYQVTQFGKPVTLSCSQTLNHNVMYWYQQKSSQAPKLLFHYYDKDFNNEADTPDNFQSRRPNTSFCFLDIRSPGLGDTAMYLCATSRGKEKGVKNIQYFGAGTRLSVL.

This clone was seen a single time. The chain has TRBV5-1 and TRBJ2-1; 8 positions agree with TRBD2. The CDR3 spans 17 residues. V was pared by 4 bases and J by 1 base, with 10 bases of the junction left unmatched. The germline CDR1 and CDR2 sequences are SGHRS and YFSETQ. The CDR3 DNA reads TGCGCCAGCAGCCCAGGTATAGCGGGGTGGTCCTACAATGAGCAGTTCTTC. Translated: CASSPGIAGWSYNEQFF.

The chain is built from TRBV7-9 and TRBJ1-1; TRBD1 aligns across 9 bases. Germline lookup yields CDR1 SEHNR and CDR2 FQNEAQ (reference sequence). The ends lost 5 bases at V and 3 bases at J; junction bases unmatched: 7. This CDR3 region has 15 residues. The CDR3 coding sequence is TGTGCCAGCAGCGAGGGACAGGGACAGTACACTGAAGCTTTCTTT. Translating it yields CASSEGQGQYTEAFF.

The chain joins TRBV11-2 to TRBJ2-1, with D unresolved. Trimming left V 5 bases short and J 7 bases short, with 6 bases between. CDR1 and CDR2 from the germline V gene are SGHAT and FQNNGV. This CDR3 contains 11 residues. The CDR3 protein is CASSRVNEQFF. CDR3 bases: TGTGCCAGCAGCCGGGTGAATGAGCAGTTCTTC.

CDR3 sequence: CASSIVGWTPQPQHF. The CDR3 nucleotides read TGTGCCAGTAGTATAGTAGGCTGGACACCCCAGCCCCAGCATTTT. This rearrangement joins TRBV19 to TRBJ1-5; D perhaps matches TRBD1 (5 bases). Germline CDR1 reads LNHDA; CDR2 reads SQIVND (reference sequence). The V and J ends lost 1 base and 7 bases respectively, with 14 bases between them. This CDR3 region has 15 residues. Complete variable domain (other parts from reference TRBV19 and TRBJ1-5): DGGITQSPKYLFRKEGQNVTLSCEQNLNHDAMYWYRQDPGQGLRLIYYSQIVNDFQKGDIAEGYSVSREKKESFPLTVTSAQKNPTAFYLCASSIVGWTPQPQHFGDGTRLSIL.

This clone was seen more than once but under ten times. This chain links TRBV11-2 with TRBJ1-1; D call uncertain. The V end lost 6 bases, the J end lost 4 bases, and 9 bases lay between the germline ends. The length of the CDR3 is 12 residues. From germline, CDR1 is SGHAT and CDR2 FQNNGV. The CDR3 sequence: CASRPLITEAFF. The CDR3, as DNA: TGTGCCAGCAGGCCACTAATCACTGAAGCTTTCTTT.

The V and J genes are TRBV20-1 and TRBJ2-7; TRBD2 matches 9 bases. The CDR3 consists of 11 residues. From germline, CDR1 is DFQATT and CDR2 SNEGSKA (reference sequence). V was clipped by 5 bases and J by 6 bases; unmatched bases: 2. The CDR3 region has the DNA TGCAGTGCTCCGACTAGCGGCGAGCAGTACTTC. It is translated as CSAPTSGEQYF.

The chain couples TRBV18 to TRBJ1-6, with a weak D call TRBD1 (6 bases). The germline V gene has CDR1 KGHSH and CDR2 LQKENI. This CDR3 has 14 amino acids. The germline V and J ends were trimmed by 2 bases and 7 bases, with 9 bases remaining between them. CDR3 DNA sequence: TGTGCCAGCTCACCAGGGGGGGGCAATTCACCCCTCCACTTT. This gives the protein CASSPGGGNSPLHF.